This T cell receptor (beta chain) appears in the sequencing data of a study of control samples from healthy donors and cancer patients (dated by TCRdb to the early 2020s). The library was made by the immunoSEQ multiplex PCR assay. This immuneACCESS table, as held by TCRdb, lists in-frame sequences with V and J called but not all clones. Of the missing ones, under half trace to an unresolved V gene in checked studies; the others have no known cause. In this sample the table shows roughly 130,000 clones, 80% to 95% of which occur a single time. Clones ranked in the top ten supply about 10% of the sample. Comments on this clone: Its recognized antigen is unknown. No much larger clone is present one base from it, and per-base qualities are unavailable.

This clonotype was obtained from a man aged 30 to 39 in good health. The source material was blood.

Here is the DNA: TGTGCTAGTGGTTTAATACCTCCTTTACAGGGAAGCAATGAGCAGTTCTTC. It encodes CASGLIPPLQGSNEQFF. The rearranged segments are TRBV12-5 and TRBJ2-1; matching of 6 bases hints at TRBD1 as the D gene. Taken from cysteine to phenylalanine, the CDR3 has 17 residues. Just the 51-base CDR3 DNA is kept, in frame starting at base 1. V drops 3 bases and J drops 6 bases, leaving 21 bases in between. The germline V gene gives CDR1 as LGHNT and CDR2 as FRNRAP.